This entry lists 30 T cell receptor beta chains sequenced from one sample in a study of human T cells and chemical hapten exposure. One entry per CDR3 protein, called by TCRdb with MiXCR from the RACE reads. Found here are roughly 86,000 distinct CDR3 sequences, roughly a tenth of them singletons; the top ten hold 2% to 2.5%. Time point denoted: patch test 1, 2 weeks after DPC sensitization. Treatment meaning: therapeutic diphenylcyclopropenone sensitization with weekly scalp DPC. Sequenced here: whole blood, sampled in connection with sensitization to the hapten diphenylcyclopropenone (DPC). The source of these receptors is a man in his forties or fifties with alopecia areata. Some clones in this sample may be carry-over from other donors' samples.

The genes are TRBV6-1 and TRBJ2-7; TRBD2 aligns across 8 bases. This CDR3 comprises 15 residues. The trim removed 0 bases at V and 4 bases at J, leaving 5 bases unmatched. Germline V gene sequence: CDR1 MNHNS, CDR2 SASEGT. In DNA form, the CDR3 reads TGTGCCAGCAGTGAAGCGACGGGAGGGCCTTACGAGCAGTACGTC. It specifies CASSEATGGPYEQYV.

This clonotype showed up many times. V gene TRBV18 combines with J gene TRBJ2-7, with 10 bases aligning to TRBD2. The CDR3 consists of 15 residues. Germline loops: CDR1 KGHSH, CDR2 LQKENI. V trimming: 5 bases; J trimming: 0 bases; junction bases outside the gene matches: 4. CDR3 in DNA: TGTGCCAGCTCAAGGACTAGCGGAAGCTCCTACGAGCAGTACGTC. Translation gives CASSRTSGSSYEQYV.

The rearrangement joins TRBV4-1 to TRBJ1-1, with no clear D. Germline loops: CDR1 MGHRA, CDR2 YSYEKL. The V end was cut by 4 bases, the J end by 7 bases, with 13 bases between. The CDR3 runs to 13 residues. Here the CDR3 reads CASSLYPPVEAFF. The CDR3 bases are TGCGCCAGCAGCCTTTACCCTCCGGTTGAAGCTTTCTTT.

The chain couples TRBV27 to TRBJ2-2; D may be TRBD1 or TRBD2 (5 bases each). The CDR3 is 16 residues long. V lost 5 bases, J lost 6 bases, and 19 bases lay in between. The V gene's germline CDR1 is MNHEY and CDR2 SMNVEV (reference sequence). The CDR3 DNA reads TGTGCCAGCAGTCGGGGACGTCGGGATTGGGCCGGGGAGCTGTTTTTT. Protein sequence: CASSRGRRDWAGELFF.

The chain uses TRBV11-2 and TRBJ1-1; no firm D call. Germline V lookup: CDR1 SGHAT, CDR2 FQNNGV. Between the trimmed V and J ends, which lost 1 base and 5 bases, there was a span of 11 bases. The CDR3 is 14 residues long. The CDR3 sequence: CASSLADGGTEAFF. CDR3 nucleotide sequence: TGTGCCAGCAGCTTAGCGGACGGTGGGACTGAAGCTTTCTTT.

Many counts were recorded for this clonotype. The V call is TRBV7-9, the J call TRBJ1-5; no firm D call. The length of the CDR3 is 15 residues. Between the trimmed V and J ends, which lost 7 bases and 0 bases, there was a span of 13 bases. Germline assignment: CDR1 SEHNR and CDR2 FQNEAQ (reference sequence). The DNA of the CDR3 is TGTGCCAGCATGGGCAGCTCCTATAGCAATCAGCCCCAGCATTTT. The encoded protein is CASMGSSYSNQPQHF.

The CDR3 coding sequence is TGTGCCAGCAGTTTGCGGGGGGGTTACGAGCAGTACTTC. The encoded protein is CASSLRGGYEQYF. V is TRBV27 and J is TRBJ2-7; 9 nucleotides line up with TRBD2. Germline CDR1 and CDR2: MNHEY and SMNVEV (reference sequence). CDR3 length: 13 residues. V trimming: 3 bases; J trimming: 4 bases; junction bases outside the gene matches: 1.

This clonotype was detected many times. The chain links TRBV18 to TRBJ1-4; D is perhaps TRBD1 (6 bases). CDR3 size: 14 residues. Germline CDR1 is KGHSH and CDR2 is LQKENI. V lost 3 bases and J 7 bases, leaving 12 bases between the germline ends. The DNA for the CDR3 is TGTGCCAGCTCACCGAAAGGGGGTGGTGAAAAACTGTTTTTT. Residues: CASSPKGGGEKLFF.

CDR3 DNA sequence: TGCGCCAGCAGCTTGGTTCCGCAGACCCAGTACTTC. Its protein is CASSLVPQTQYF. The chain carries TRBV5-1 and TRBJ2-5; no reliable D call. Germline CDR1 is SGHRS and CDR2 is YFSETQ. V lost 0 bases and J lost 6, with 6 bases in between. The CDR3 sequence is 12 residues long.

Remarks on this clonotype: One junction end disagrees with the germline gene, perhaps due to a read error. The J gene is TRBJ2-5, the V gene TRBV3-1; 9 positions agree with TRBD2. The germline CDR1 and CDR2 sequences are LGHDT and YNNKEL (reference sequence). The CDR3 contains 15 residues. The CDR3 loop reads CASSQDWGGRALNHF. The CDR3 DNA is TGTGCCAGCAGCCAAGATTGGGGCGGGAGGGCCCTCAATCACTTC.

This chain joins TRBV11-2 and TRBJ2-1; 8 bases are shared with TRBD2. Germline CDR1 reads SGHAT; CDR2 reads FQNNGV. V shed 5 bases, J shed 1 base, and the junction held 7 bases outside the gene matches. The CDR3 extends over 16 amino acids. The CDR3 bases are TGTGCCAGCAGCCCCCGGGAGGGCCGTTCCTACAATGAGCAGTTCTTC. This encodes CASSPREGRSYNEQFF.

The chain links TRBV21-1 to TRBJ2-5; TRBD1 is taken as the D call from the table, unchecked against the DNA. TRBV21-1 is recorded as a pseudogene. This CDR3 spans 18 amino acids. The CDR3 sequence: CASSRPTGPLRNQETQYF. The CDR3 nucleotides are TGTGCCAGCAGCAGACCGACAGGGCCCCTCAGAAACCAAGAGACCCAGTACTTC.

This clonotype was counted between two and nine times. The chain combines TRBV5-6 with TRBJ2-1, with TRBD2 matching over 8 bases. The CDR3 spans 16 residues. The V segment lost 1 base and the J segment 8 bases; nucleotides outside the gene matches: 11. Germline lookup yields CDR1 SGHDT and CDR2 YYEEEE. The CDR3 reads CASSLSGSGGPDEQFF. CDR3 nucleotides: TGTGCCAGCAGCTTGAGTGGGTCGGGAGGGCCCGATGAGCAGTTCTTC.

The chain uses TRBV7-2 and TRBJ1-1; no reliable D call. With 1 base removed from V and 1 base from J, the gap between germline ends came to 7 bases. Germline V lookup: CDR1 SGHTA, CDR2 FQGNSA. The CDR3 has 14 residues. In DNA form, the CDR3 reads TGTGCCAGCAGCTTAGTTGGGGAGAACACTGAAGCTTTCTTT. It yields the protein CASSLVGENTEAFF.

In its sample, this clonotype was seen a few times. This chain joins TRBV9 and TRBJ2-5; D unresolved. The CDR3 totals 15 residues. The germline V and J ends were trimmed by 4 bases and 2 bases, with 15 bases remaining between them. Germline assignment: CDR1 SGDLS and CDR2 YYNGEE. The CDR3 region is CASSPRGDPQETQYF. In DNA form, the CDR3 reads TGTGCCAGCAGCCCCCGCGGAGACCCGCAAGAGACCCAGTACTTC.

This clonotype was counted many times. The rearrangement uses TRBV4-3 and TRBJ1-5, with a tentative D call TRBD1 (6 bases). Trimming removed 0 bases at V and 7 bases at J, with 13 bases between. Germline CDR1 is LGHNA and CDR2 is YSLEER. The CDR3 is made up of 15 amino acids. For the CDR3, the DNA is TGCGCCAGCAGCCAAGATTGGGGGGCAGGCCAGCCCCAGCATTTT. Its translation: CASSQDWGAGQPQHF.

This clonotype was seen a handful of times. The rearrangement uses TRBV20-1 and TRBJ2-3, with D hard to call. V was trimmed by 1 base and J by 0 bases, leaving 5 bases between them. CDR1 is DFQATT, CDR2 SNEGSKA, per germline (reference sequence). CDR3 length: 13 amino acids. The CDR3 is CSARVGSTDTQYF. The CDR3, as DNA: TGCAGTGCTAGAGTCGGAAGCACAGATACGCAGTATTTT.

This clonotype was seen a handful of times. This rearrangement joins TRBV24-1 to TRBJ2-3; D is undetermined. This CDR3 comprises 14 residues. Deletions cut 0 bases from V and 5 bases from J, with 8 bases between. Germline lookup yields CDR1 KGHDR and CDR2 SFDVKD. CDR3 protein: CATSDLLDLDTQYF. In DNA, the CDR3 is TGTGCCACCAGTGATTTGCTTGACTTAGATACGCAGTATTTT.

This clonotype was counted only a few times. This chain uses TRBV4-2 with TRBJ2-7; 7 nucleotides align to TRBD1. Germline V lookup: CDR1 LGHNA, CDR2 YNFKEQ. The V and J ends lost 1 base and 0 bases, in that order; junction bases with no gene match: 9. This CDR3 region has 17 residues. Here the CDR3 reads CASSQGLIRDSSYEQYF. For the CDR3, the DNA is TGTGCCAGCAGCCAAGGTCTGATCCGGGACAGCTCCTACGAGCAGTACTTC.

The chain carries TRBV10-2 and TRBJ2-7; 7 bases line up with TRBD1. The CDR3 loop spans 14 amino acids. V dropped 6 bases and J dropped 2; count of bases not matched to a gene: 7. The germline CDR1 and CDR2 sequences are WSHSY and SAAADI. The CDR3 spells CASSEDRSTYEQYF. CDR3 bases: TGCGCCAGCAGCGAGGACAGGTCAACCTACGAGCAGTACTTC.

This clonotype was observed many times. The chain has TRBV20-1 and TRBJ2-3; no clear D. V shed 6 bases and J shed 0 bases, with 19 bases lying between them. CDR3 size: 16 residues. Germline assignment: CDR1 DFQATT and CDR2 SNEGSKA (reference sequence). Here the CDR3 reads CSAQPSSSRSTDTQYF. The CDR3 DNA is TGCAGTGCCCAACCTTCCTCTTCGCGTAGCACAGATACGCAGTATTTT.

J is TRBJ2-2 and V is TRBV7-6, with 13 bases that match TRBD2. The CDR3 spans 17 residues. V was pared by 5 bases and J by 4 bases, with 7 bases of the junction left unmatched. Germline CDR1 is SGHVS and CDR2 is FNYEAQ. This CDR3 is CASSHPGLAGATGELFF. CDR3 coding DNA: TGTGCCAGCAGCCATCCCGGACTAGCGGGAGCCACCGGGGAGCTGTTTTTT.

This clonotype was counted a few times. V and J are TRBV12-3 or TRBV12-4 and TRBJ2-3; 14 bases line up with TRBD2. CDR3 length equals 15 residues. The trim removed 6 bases at V and 4 bases at J, leaving 3 bases unmatched. The CDR3 sequence is CASRGTSGSSDTQYF. Written as DNA, the CDR3 is TGTGCCAGCAGGGGGACTAGCGGGAGTTCAGATACGCAGTATTTT.

This chain connects TRBV7-2 to TRBJ2-7, with D tentatively TRBD2 (6 bases). This CDR3 region has 15 residues. Germline lookup yields CDR1 SGHTA and CDR2 FQGNSA. V dropped 1 base and J dropped 0 bases, with 10 bases sitting between them. In DNA, the CDR3 is TGTGCCAGCAGCTTAGACCTAGCGAGCTCCTACGAGCAGTACTTC. Residues: CASSLDLASSYEQYF.

The chain employs TRBV5-6 and TRBJ2-1; TRBD1 is a possible D gene (5 bases). The CDR3 sequence is 13 residues long. V lost 2 bases and J lost 8, with 11 bases in between. Germline V gives CDR1 SGHDT, CDR2 YYEEEE. The DNA for the CDR3 is TGTGCCAGCAGCTTCCCTCAGGGTTATGAGCAGTTCTTC. Residues: CASSFPQGYEQFF.

Note on this clonotype: A much more abundant neighbour one base away suggests this may be a read error. The chain combines TRBV19 with TRBJ1-2; tentative D call: TRBD1 (5 bases). The CDR3 is 14 amino acids. CDR1 and CDR2 from the germline V gene are LNHDA and SQIVND (reference sequence). Trimming removed 5 bases at V and 4 bases at J, with 14 bases between. Here the CDR3 DNA reads TGTGCCAGTAGTGCCCTGGGACGGACCTATGGCTACACCTTC. Its protein is CASSALGRTYGYTF.

This clonotype was detected only a few times. The genes are TRBV28 and TRBJ1-1; D unclear. The CDR3 is 14 residues long. The V gene lost 3 bases and the J gene lost 5 bases, with 13 bases spanning the gap. Germline V CDR1 and CDR2: MDHEN, SYDVKM. CDR3 sequence: CASSFSQLGTEAFF. The CDR3 region has the DNA TGTGCCAGCAGTTTTAGTCAACTGGGGACTGAAGCTTTCTTT.

This clonotype occurred a few times. The rearrangement joins TRBV4-1 to TRBJ2-4, with 9 positions matching TRBD2. Germline V CDR1 and CDR2: MGHRA, YSYEKL. This CDR3 has 17 residues. V lost 3 bases, J lost 0 bases, and 6 bases stayed unmatched. The CDR3 DNA sequence: TGCGCCAGCAGCCAGATGGCGGGGGGGGTAGCCAAAAACATTCAGTACTTC. It is translated as CASSQMAGGVAKNIQYF.

This sequence joins TRBV10-3 and TRBJ2-1, with 10 bases identical to TRBD1. This CDR3 is 14 amino acids long. CDR1 and CDR2 (germline): ENHRY, SYGVKD. Unmatched junction bases numbered 0, after V lost 6 bases and J lost 1 base. CDR3 sequence: CAIRGQGSYNEQFF. CDR3 in DNA: TGTGCCATCAGGGGACAGGGGTCCTACAATGAGCAGTTCTTC.

This clonotype has just a few counts. This sequence joins TRBV29-1 and TRBJ2-7; 8 bases match TRBD1. The germline CDR1 and CDR2 sequences are SQVTM and ANQGSEA. Trimming took 4 bases from V and 5 from J; bases not matched to a gene: 4. CDR3 length equals 12 residues. As DNA, the CDR3 is TGCAGCGTTGTGCAGGGGGCCCACGAGCAGTACTTC. Translated, it gives CSVVQGAHEQYF.